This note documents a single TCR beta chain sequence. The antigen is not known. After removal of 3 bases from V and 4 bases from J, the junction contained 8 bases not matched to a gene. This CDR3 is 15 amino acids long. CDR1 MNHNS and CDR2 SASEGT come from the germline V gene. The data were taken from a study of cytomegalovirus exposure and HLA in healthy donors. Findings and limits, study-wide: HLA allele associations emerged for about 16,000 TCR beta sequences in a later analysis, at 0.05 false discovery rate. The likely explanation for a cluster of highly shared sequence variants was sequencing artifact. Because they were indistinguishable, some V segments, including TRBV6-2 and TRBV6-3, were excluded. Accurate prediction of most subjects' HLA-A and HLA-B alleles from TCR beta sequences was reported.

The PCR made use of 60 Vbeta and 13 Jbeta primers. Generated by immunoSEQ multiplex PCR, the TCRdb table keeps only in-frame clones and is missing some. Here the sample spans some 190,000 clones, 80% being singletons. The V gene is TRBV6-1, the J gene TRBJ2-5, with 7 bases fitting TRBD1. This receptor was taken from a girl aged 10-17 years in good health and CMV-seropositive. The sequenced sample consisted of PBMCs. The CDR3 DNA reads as TGTGCCAGCAGTGACGCGACAGGGCTAATAGAGACCCAGTACTTC. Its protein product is CASSDATGLIETQYF.